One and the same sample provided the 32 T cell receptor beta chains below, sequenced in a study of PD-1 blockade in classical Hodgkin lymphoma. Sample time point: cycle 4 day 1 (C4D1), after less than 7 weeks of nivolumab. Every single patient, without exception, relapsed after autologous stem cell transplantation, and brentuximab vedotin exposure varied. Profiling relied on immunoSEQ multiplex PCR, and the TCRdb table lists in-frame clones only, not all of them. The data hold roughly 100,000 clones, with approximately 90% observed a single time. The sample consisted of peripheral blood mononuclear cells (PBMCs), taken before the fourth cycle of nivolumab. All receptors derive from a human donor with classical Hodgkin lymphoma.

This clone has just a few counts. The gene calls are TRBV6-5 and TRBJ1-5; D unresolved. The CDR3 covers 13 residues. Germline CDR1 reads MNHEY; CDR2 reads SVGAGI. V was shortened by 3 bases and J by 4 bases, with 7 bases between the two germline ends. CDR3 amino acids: CASSYGINQPQHF. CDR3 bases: TGTGCCAGCAGTTATGGTATTAATCAGCCCCAGCATTTT.

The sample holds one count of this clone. CDR3 nucleotides: TGTGCCAGCAACCCCCGATCGCGGGACACGAACACTGAAGCTTTCTTT. This sequence encodes CASNPRSRDTNTEAFF. This rearrangement joins TRBV5-5 to TRBJ1-1, with D possibly being TRBD1 (6 bases). Trimming took 6 bases from V and 1 from J, leaving 19 bases between them. This CDR3 is 16 amino acids long. CDR1 is SGHKS, CDR2 YYEKEE, per germline (reference sequence).

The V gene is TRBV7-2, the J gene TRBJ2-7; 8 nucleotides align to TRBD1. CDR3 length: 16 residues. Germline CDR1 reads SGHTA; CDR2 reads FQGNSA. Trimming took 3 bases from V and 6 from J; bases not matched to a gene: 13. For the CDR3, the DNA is TGTGCCAGCAGCTTGTTGGTCGGGCAGGGGGCCTCCGAGCAGTACTTC. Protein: CASSLLVGQGASEQYF.

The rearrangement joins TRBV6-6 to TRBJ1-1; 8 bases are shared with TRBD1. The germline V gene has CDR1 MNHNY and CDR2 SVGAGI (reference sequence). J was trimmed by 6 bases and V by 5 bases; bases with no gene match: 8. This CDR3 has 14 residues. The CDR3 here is CASSGKTGAAEAFF. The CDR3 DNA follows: TGTGCCAGCAGTGGAAAGACAGGGGCGGCTGAAGCTTTCTTT.

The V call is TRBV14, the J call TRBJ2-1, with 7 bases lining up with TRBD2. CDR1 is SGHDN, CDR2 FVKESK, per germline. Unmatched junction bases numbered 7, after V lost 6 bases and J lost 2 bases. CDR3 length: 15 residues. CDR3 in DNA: TGTGCCAGCAGGTTGGGGCGGGGGACCTACAATGAGCAGTTCTTC. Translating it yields CASRLGRGTYNEQFF.

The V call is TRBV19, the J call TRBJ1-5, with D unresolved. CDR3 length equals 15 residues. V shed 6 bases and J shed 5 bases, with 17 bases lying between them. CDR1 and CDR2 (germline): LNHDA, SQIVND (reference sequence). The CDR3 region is CASRSFPRRDQPQHF. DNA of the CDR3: TGTGCCAGTAGATCTTTCCCCCGTCGGGATCAGCCCCAGCATTTT.

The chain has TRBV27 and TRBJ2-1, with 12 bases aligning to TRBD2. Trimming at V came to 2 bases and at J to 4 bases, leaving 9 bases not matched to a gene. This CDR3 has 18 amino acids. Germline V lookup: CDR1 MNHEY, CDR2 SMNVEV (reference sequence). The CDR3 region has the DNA TGTGCCAGCAGTTTACCCGGGACTAGCGGGTTATTATACAATGAGCAGTTCTTC. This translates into CASSLPGTSGLLYNEQFF.

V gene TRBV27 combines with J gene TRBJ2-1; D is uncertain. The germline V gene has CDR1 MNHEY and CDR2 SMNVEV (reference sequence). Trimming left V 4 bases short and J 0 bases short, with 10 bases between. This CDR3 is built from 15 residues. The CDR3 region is CASSSWGSSYNEQFF. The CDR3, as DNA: TGTGCCAGCAGTTCGTGGGGTAGCTCCTACAATGAGCAGTTCTTC.

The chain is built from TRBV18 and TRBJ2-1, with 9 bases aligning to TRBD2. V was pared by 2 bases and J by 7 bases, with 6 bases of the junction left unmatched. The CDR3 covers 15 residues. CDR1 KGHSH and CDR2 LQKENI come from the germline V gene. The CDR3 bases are TGTGCCAGCTCACCATCTAGCGGGAATCGGAATGAGCAGTTCTTC. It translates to CASSPSSGNRNEQFF.

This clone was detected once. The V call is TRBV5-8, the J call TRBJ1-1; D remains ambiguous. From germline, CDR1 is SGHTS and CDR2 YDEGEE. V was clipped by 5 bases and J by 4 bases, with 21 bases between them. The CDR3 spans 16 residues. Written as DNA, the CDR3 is TGTGCCAGCAGTCCTGGAGGGCCCGGGCTTGGCACTGAAGCTTTCTTT. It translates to CASSPGGPGLGTEAFF.

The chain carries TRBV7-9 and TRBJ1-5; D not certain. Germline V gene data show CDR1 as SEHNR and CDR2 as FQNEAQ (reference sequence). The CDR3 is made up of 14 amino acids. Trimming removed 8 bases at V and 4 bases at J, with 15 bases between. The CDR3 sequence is CASSRVGPNQPQHF. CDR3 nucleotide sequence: TGTGCCAGCTCCCGGGTAGGCCCTAATCAGCCCCAGCATTTT.

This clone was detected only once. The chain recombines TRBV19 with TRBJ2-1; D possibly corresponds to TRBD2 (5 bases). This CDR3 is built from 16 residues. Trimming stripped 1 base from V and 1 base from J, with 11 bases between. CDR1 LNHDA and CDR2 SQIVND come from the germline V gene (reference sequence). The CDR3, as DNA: TGTGCCAGTAGTATAGGCCCCGGAGGATCCTACAATGAGCAGTTCTTC. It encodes CASSIGPGGSYNEQFF. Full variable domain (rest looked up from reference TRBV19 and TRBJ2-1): DGGITQSPKYLFRKEGQNVTLSCEQNLNHDAMYWYRQDPGQGLRLIYYSQIVNDFQKGDIAEGYSVSREKKESFPLTVTSAQKNPTAFYLCASSIGPGGSYNEQFFGPGTRLTVL.

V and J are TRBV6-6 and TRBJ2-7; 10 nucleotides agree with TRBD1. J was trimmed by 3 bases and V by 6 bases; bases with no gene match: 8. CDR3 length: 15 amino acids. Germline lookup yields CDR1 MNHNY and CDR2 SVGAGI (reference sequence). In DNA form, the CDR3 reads TGTGCCAGCAGCGCACCAGGACAGGGGGTCTACGAGCAGTACTTC. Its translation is CASSAPGQGVYEQYF.

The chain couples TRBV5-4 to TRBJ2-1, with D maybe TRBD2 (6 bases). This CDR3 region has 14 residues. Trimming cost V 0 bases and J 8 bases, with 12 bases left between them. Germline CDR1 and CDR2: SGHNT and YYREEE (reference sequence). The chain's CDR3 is CASSLAGTYHEQFF. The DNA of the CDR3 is TGTGCCAGCAGCTTGGCCGGGACTTACCATGAGCAGTTCTTC.

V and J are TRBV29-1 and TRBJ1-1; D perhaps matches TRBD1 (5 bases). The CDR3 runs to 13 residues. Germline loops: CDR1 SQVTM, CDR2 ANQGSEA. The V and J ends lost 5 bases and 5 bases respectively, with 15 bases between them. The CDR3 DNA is TGCAGCGTTCTCTCGGGGGGTGTTACTGAAGCTTTCTTT. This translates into CSVLSGGVTEAFF. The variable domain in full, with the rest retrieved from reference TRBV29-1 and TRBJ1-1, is SAVISQKPSRDICQRGTSLTIQCQVDSQVTMMFWYRQQPGQSLTLIATANQGSEATYESGFVIDKFPISRPNLTFSTLTVSNMSPEDSSIYLCSVLSGGVTEAFFGQGTRLTVV.

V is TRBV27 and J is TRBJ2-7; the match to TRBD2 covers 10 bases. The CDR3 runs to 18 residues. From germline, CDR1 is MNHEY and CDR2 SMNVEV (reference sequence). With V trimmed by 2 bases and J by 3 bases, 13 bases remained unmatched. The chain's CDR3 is CASSLGASGSVRFYEQYF. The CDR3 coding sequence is TGTGCCAGCAGTTTAGGGGCTAGCGGGAGTGTTAGGTTCTACGAGCAGTACTTC.

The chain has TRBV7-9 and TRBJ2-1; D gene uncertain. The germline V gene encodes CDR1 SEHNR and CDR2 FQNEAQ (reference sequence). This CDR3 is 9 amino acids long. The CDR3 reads CAGANEQFF. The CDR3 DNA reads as TGTGCTGGCGCCAATGAGCAGTTCTTC.

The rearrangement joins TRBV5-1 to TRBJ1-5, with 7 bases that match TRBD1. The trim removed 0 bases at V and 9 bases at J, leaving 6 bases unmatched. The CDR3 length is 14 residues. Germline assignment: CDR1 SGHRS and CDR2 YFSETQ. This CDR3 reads CASSLGQGSGPQHF. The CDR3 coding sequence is TGCGCCAGCAGCTTGGGACAGGGCTCTGGGCCCCAGCATTTT.

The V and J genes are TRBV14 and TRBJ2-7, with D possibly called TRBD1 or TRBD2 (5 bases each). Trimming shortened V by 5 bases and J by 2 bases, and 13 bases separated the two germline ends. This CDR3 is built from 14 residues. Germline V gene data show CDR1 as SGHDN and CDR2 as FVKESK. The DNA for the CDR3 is TGTGCCAGCAGCGTCCGCTCGGGGCCCTACGAGCAGTACTTC. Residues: CASSVRSGPYEQYF.

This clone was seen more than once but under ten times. The CDR3 sequence is CASSPLAGAYNEQFF. The CDR3, as DNA: TGTGCCAGCAGTCCACTAGCGGGAGCCTACAATGAGCAGTTCTTC. V is TRBV6-5 and J is TRBJ2-1, with 11 bases fitting TRBD2. Germline CDR1 reads MNHEY; CDR2 reads SVGAGI. The CDR3 consists of 15 residues. V was clipped by 5 bases and J by 2 bases; unmatched bases: 2.

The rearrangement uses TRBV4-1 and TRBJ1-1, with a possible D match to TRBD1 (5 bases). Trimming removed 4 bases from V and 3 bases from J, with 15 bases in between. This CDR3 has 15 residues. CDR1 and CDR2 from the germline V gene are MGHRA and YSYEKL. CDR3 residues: CASSLFGGAHTEAFF. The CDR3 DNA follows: TGCGCCAGCAGCCTGTTTGGAGGGGCGCACACTGAAGCTTTCTTT.

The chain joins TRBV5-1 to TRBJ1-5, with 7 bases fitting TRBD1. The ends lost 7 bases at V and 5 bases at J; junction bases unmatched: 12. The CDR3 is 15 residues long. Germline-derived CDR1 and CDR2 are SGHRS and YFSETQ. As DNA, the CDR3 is TGCGCCAGCTCGCTATCGACAGGGCTCGATCAGCCCCAGCATTTT. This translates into CASSLSTGLDQPQHF.

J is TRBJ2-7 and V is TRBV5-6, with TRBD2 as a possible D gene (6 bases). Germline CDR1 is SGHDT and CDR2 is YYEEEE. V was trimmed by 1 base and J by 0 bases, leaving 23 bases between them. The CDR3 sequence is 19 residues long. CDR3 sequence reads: CASSLWEAEWLSSSYEQYF. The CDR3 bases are TGTGCCAGCAGCTTGTGGGAGGCCGAATGGCTCTCAAGCTCCTACGAGCAGTACTTC. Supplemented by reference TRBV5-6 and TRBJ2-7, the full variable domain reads DAGVTQSPTHLIKTRGQQVTLRCSPKSGHDTVSWYQQALGQGPQFIFQYYEEEERQRGNFPDRFSGHQFPNYSSELNVNALLLGDSALYLCASSLWEAEWLSSSYEQYFGPGTRLTVT.

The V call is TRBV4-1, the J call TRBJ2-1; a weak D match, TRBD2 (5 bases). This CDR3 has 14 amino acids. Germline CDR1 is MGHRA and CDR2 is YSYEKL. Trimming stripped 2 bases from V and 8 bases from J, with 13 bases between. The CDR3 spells CASSQRTLNYEQFF. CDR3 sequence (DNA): TGCGCCAGCAGCCAAAGGACTCTTAACTATGAGCAGTTCTTC.

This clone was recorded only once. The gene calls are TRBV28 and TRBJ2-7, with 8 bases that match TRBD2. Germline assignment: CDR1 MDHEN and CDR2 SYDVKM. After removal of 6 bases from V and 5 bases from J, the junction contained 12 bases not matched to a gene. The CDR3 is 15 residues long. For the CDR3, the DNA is TGTGCCAGCAGCGGGGGGGCTTCCCGGTCCCACGAGCAGTACTTC. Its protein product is CASSGGASRSHEQYF.

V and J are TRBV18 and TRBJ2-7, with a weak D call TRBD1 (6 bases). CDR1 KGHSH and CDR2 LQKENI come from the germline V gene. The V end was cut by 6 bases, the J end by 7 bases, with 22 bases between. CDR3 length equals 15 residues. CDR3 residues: CASSDNIRGQGEQYF. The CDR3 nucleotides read TGTGCCAGCTCTGATAATATCCGCGGGCAGGGGGAGCAGTACTTC.

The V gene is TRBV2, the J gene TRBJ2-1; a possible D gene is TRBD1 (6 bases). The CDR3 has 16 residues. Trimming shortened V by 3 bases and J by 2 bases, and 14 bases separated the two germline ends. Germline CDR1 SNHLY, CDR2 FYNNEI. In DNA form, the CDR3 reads TGTGCCAGCAGTGACAGGGGATCTCGGGCCTACAATGAGCAGTTCTTC. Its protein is CASSDRGSRAYNEQFF.

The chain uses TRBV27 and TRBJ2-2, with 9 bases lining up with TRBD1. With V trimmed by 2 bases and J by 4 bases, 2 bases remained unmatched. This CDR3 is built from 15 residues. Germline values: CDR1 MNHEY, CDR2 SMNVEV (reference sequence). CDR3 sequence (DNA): TGTGCCAGCAGTTTAGGGGACAGGGTCACCGGGGAGCTGTTTTTT. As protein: CASSLGDRVTGELFF.

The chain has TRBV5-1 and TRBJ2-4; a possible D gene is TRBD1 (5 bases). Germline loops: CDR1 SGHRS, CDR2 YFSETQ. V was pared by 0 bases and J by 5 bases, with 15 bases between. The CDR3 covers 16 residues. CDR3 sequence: CASSLAPTELQNIQYF. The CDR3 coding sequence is TGCGCCAGCAGCTTGGCCCCGACAGAGCTACAAAACATTCAGTACTTC.

The CDR3 region has the DNA TGTGCCAGCAGTGACAGGCGGGAGGCCGGAGATACGCAGTATTTT. Its protein product is CASSDRREAGDTQYF. This chain uses TRBV25-1 with TRBJ2-3, with 8 bases matching TRBD2. Looked up from germline, CDR1 is MGHDK and CDR2 is SYGVNS. V was clipped by 3 bases and J by 5 bases; unmatched bases: 7. CDR3 length equals 15 residues.

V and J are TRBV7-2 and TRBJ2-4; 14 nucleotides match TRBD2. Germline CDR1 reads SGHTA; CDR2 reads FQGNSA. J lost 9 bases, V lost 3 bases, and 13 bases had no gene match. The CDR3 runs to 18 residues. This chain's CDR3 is CASSFQPGTSGSGGIQYF. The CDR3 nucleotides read TGTGCCAGCAGCTTTCAACCCGGGACTAGCGGGAGTGGGGGCATTCAGTACTTC. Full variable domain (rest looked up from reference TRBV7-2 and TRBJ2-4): GAGVSQSPSNKVTEKGKDVELRCDPISGHTALYWYRQSLGQGLEFLIYFQGNSAPDKSGLPSDRFSAERTGGSVSTLTIQRTQQEDSAVYLCASSFQPGTSGSGGIQYFGAGTRLSVL.

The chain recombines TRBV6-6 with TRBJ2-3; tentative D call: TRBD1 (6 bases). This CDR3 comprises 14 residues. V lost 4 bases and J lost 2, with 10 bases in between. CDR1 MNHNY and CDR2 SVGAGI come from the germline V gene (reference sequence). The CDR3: CASSFGQYTDTQYF. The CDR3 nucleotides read TGTGCCAGCAGTTTCGGACAGTACACAGATACGCAGTATTTT.